The 32 T cell receptor beta chains given below trace back to one sample, sequenced in a study of T cell responses to AZD1222 COVID-19 vaccine. Using immunoSEQ multiplex PCR, the repertoire was profiled, and TCRdb retains in-frame clones only, with some absent. The data contain about 110,000 clones, roughly 87% of them singletons. The material was peripheral blood, obtained on day 0 of AZD1222 vaccination. Receptors originate from an adult in good health.

The CDR3 DNA is TGTGCCAGCACCAGATCCGGATACGAGCAGTACTTC. Residues: CASTRSGYEQYF. The rearrangement links TRBV6-6 to TRBJ2-7; no clear D gene. This CDR3 has 12 amino acids. V lost 7 bases and J lost 4, with 11 bases in between. Germline CDR1 is MNHNY and CDR2 is SVGAGI (reference sequence).

This chain links TRBV2 with TRBJ2-2; 9 nucleotides align to TRBD2. In germline, CDR1 is SNHLY, CDR2 FYNNEI. V lost 8 bases and J lost 4; bases outside the gene matches: 5. The CDR3 covers 14 residues. The CDR3 coding sequence is TGTGCCAGCTCGGCGACTAGCGGCACCGGGGAGCTGTTTTTT. This translates into CASSATSGTGELFF.

The V call is TRBV19, the J call TRBJ2-5; 9 positions agree with TRBD2. The CDR3 is 15 residues long. Germline lookup yields CDR1 LNHDA and CDR2 SQIVND (reference sequence). V lost 5 bases and J lost 5; bases outside the gene matches: 9. CDR3 coding DNA: TGTGCCAGTAGTCCCCTAGCGGGACGGGATGAGACCCAGTACTTC. Amino acid sequence: CASSPLAGRDETQYF.

V is TRBV6-1 and J is TRBJ1-3, with 7 bases aligning to TRBD1. The CDR3 contains 15 residues. The J segment lost 4 bases and the V segment lost 2 bases, leaving 5 bases of the junction unmatched. Germline CDR1 and CDR2: MNHNS and SASEGT. The CDR3 DNA follows: TGTGCCAGCAGTGAACGGGGACAGCCAGGAAACACCATATATTTT. Translation gives CASSERGQPGNTIYF.

This clone was counted once. The rearrangement joins TRBV12-5 to TRBJ1-2, with a tentative D call TRBD1 (5 bases). The germline CDR1 and CDR2 sequences are LGHNT and FRNRAP. V dropped 1 base and J dropped 7 bases, with 10 bases sitting between them. This CDR3 spans 13 amino acids. The CDR3 spells CASGLGDSPGYTF. DNA for the CDR3: TGTGCTAGTGGTTTGGGAGACAGCCCTGGCTACACCTTC.

The chain has TRBV6-1 and TRBJ1-2; tentatively, D is TRBD1 (5 bases). V lost 2 bases and J 7 bases, leaving 14 bases between the germline ends. This CDR3 contains 14 residues. Germline values: CDR1 MNHNS, CDR2 SASEGT. This chain's CDR3 is CASSEIQGIGGYTF. The CDR3 coding sequence is TGTGCCAGCAGTGAAATTCAGGGTATAGGTGGCTACACCTTC.

The chain recombines TRBV19 with TRBJ2-7; 7 bases are shared with TRBD1. Looked up from germline, CDR1 is LNHDA and CDR2 is SQIVND (reference sequence). Losses at the gene ends were 5 bases for V and 0 bases for J; bases not matched to a gene: 7. The CDR3 is 15 amino acids. The CDR3 reads CASSVRDSLSYEQYF. CDR3 nucleotide sequence: TGTGCCAGTAGTGTCCGGGACAGCCTCTCCTACGAGCAGTACTTC.

This chain connects TRBV5-1 to TRBJ2-2, with D possibly matching TRBD1 (7 bases). The germline V and J ends were trimmed by 0 bases and 1 base, with 10 bases remaining between them. Germline CDR1 is SGHRS and CDR2 is YFSETQ. This CDR3 spans 16 amino acids. Here the CDR3 reads CASSLGQGGNTGELFF. For the CDR3, the DNA is TGCGCCAGCAGCTTGGGACAGGGAGGGAACACCGGGGAGCTGTTTTTT. Drawing the rest from reference TRBV5-1 and TRBJ2-2, the complete variable domain is KAGVTQTPRYLIKTRGQQVTLSCSPISGHRSVSWYQQTPGQGLQFLFEYFSETQRNKGNFPGRFSGRQFSNSRSEMNVSTLELGDSALYLCASSLGQGGNTGELFFGEGSRLTVL.

The chain recombines TRBV18 with TRBJ1-5, with D unresolved. From germline, CDR1 is KGHSH and CDR2 LQKENI. Trimming left V 3 bases short and J 4 bases short, with 16 bases between. The CDR3 is 16 residues long. CDR3 sequence reads: CASSPTATPRNQPQHF. The CDR3 DNA sequence: TGTGCCAGCTCACCGACGGCCACCCCCCGTAATCAGCCCCAGCATTTT.

The chain links TRBV11-2 to TRBJ2-7, with no clear D. The germline gives CDR1 SGHAT, CDR2 FQNNGV. The CDR3 sequence is 15 residues long. Trimming removed 0 bases from V and 10 bases from J, with 19 bases in between. The CDR3 protein is CASSLEPDAQRRQYF. CDR3 nucleotides: TGTGCCAGCAGCTTAGAGCCGGACGCGCAGAGACGACAGTACTTC.

J is TRBJ2-2 and V is TRBV5-1, with 9 bases fitting TRBD1. V lost 4 bases to trimming and J lost 1 base; unmatched junction nucleotides: 5. CDR1 SGHRS and CDR2 YFSETQ come from the germline V gene. The CDR3 has 16 amino acids. The CDR3 sequence is CASSGYRGRNTGELFF. The CDR3 nucleotides are TGCGCCAGCAGCGGGTACAGGGGGCGGAACACCGGGGAGCTGTTTTTT. The variable domain in full, completed from reference TRBV5-1 and TRBJ2-2, reads KAGVTQTPRYLIKTRGQQVTLSCSPISGHRSVSWYQQTPGQGLQFLFEYFSETQRNKGNFPGRFSGRQFSNSRSEMNVSTLELGDSALYLCASSGYRGRNTGELFFGEGSRLTVL.

The chain employs TRBV6-2 or TRBV6-3 and TRBJ1-2, with D perhaps TRBD1 (6 bases). The germline V gene has CDR1 MNHEY and CDR2 SVGEGT. CDR3 size: 17 residues. V was cut by 2 bases and J by 0 bases, with 16 bases left in between. The DNA for the CDR3 is TGTGCCAGCAGTTACGAGGACAGAGCGAAAGCTAACTATGGCTACACCTTC. It specifies CASSYEDRAKANYGYTF.

This chain joins TRBV10-3 and TRBJ2-5, with TRBD1 matching over 11 bases. V was clipped by 10 bases and J by 4 bases; unmatched bases: 8. Germline V gene sequence: CDR1 ENHRY, CDR2 SYGVKD. CDR3 length equals 14 residues. The CDR3: CATLGQGARETQYF. The CDR3 coding sequence is TGTGCCACCCTTGGACAGGGGGCAAGAGAGACCCAGTACTTC.

Concerning this clone itself: This CDR3 is also generated by other DNA sequences in the sample. The chain combines TRBV18 with TRBJ2-1, with D perhaps TRBD1 (6 bases). V was clipped by 2 bases and J by 0 bases, with 8 bases between them. The CDR3 runs 15 residues. Germline CDR1 is KGHSH and CDR2 is LQKENI. This CDR3 reads CASSPDRSSYNEQFF. The DNA of the CDR3 is TGTGCCAGCTCACCAGACAGGAGCTCCTACAATGAGCAGTTCTTC.

V and J are TRBV2 and TRBJ2-3; 8 nucleotides align to TRBD2. The germline gives CDR1 SNHLY, CDR2 FYNNEI. Trimming at V came to 4 bases and at J to 3 bases, leaving 3 bases not matched to a gene. The CDR3 contains 14 residues. CDR3 sequence reads: CASSAERETDTQYF. DNA of the CDR3: TGTGCCAGCAGTGCCGAGCGGGAGACAGATACGCAGTATTTT.

The V and J genes are TRBV18 and TRBJ1-2; D is unclear. In germline, CDR1 is KGHSH, CDR2 LQKENI. This CDR3 region has 14 residues. Between the trimmed V and J ends, which lost 6 bases and 0 bases, there was a span of 11 bases. CDR3 sequence reads: CASSLQFPNYGYTF. The CDR3, as DNA: TGTGCCAGCTCCCTTCAGTTCCCTAACTATGGCTACACCTTC.

The CDR3 DNA is TGTGCCAGCAGCTTGGAGGGACTAGCGGGAAATTACGAGCAGTACTTC. This sequence encodes CASSLEGLAGNYEQYF. V is TRBV7-6 and J is TRBJ2-7, with 13 bases aligning to TRBD2. Germline loops: CDR1 SGHVS, CDR2 FNYEAQ. The CDR3 has 16 amino acids. Germline trimming cut 3 bases from V and 4 bases from J; bases unmatched to any gene: 6.

The J gene is TRBJ2-7, the V gene TRBV6-2 or TRBV6-3, with TRBD2 as a possible D gene (6 bases). From germline, CDR1 is MNHEY and CDR2 SVGEGT. This CDR3 has 13 amino acids. Between the trimmed V and J ends, which lost 3 bases and 3 bases, there was a span of 9 bases. CDR3 protein: CASSYGSGYEQYF. CDR3 nucleotide sequence: TGTGCCAGCAGTTATGGTAGCGGCTACGAGCAGTACTTC.

This chain joins TRBV7-3 and TRBJ1-1, with D possibly TRBD1 on 5 matching bases. The CDR3 is 14 amino acids. Germline V gene sequence: CDR1 SGHTA, CDR2 FQGTGA. V dropped 0 bases and J dropped 3 bases, with 8 bases sitting between them. Written as DNA, the CDR3 is TGTGCCAGCAGCTTAACGATGGGGGACACTGAAGCTTTCTTT. Translating it yields CASSLTMGDTEAFF.

The chain carries TRBV6-2 or TRBV6-3 and TRBJ2-2; D not resolved. CDR3 length: 12 residues. V dropped 0 bases and J dropped 7 bases, with 3 bases sitting between them. Germline values: CDR1 MNHEY, CDR2 SVGEGT. CDR3 coding DNA: TGTGCCAGCAGTTACTCCCGCGGGGAGCTGTTTTTT. This sequence encodes CASSYSRGELFF.

The J gene is TRBJ1-4, the V gene TRBV12-3 or TRBV12-4; D is ambiguous. The V gene lost 3 bases and the J gene lost 10 bases, with 9 bases spanning the gap. The CDR3 is 12 residues long. CDR3 DNA: TGTGCCAGCAGTTTTAGTACTGGAAAACTGTTTTTT. Translation gives CASSFSTGKLFF.

This clone was seen a single time. The CDR3 DNA sequence: TGTGCCAGCAGCTTTCAATCAGGGGGCTCAGATACGCAGTATTTT. The encoded protein is CASSFQSGGSDTQYF. This chain connects TRBV7-2 to TRBJ2-3; 8 bases agree with TRBD1. CDR1 and CDR2 from the germline V gene are SGHTA and FQGNSA. CDR3 length equals 15 residues. With V trimmed by 3 bases and J by 4 bases, 6 bases remained unmatched.

This rearrangement joins TRBV18 to TRBJ1-1; D not resolved. V lost 2 bases and J lost 0, with 7 bases in between. This CDR3 region has 14 residues. CDR1 and CDR2 from the germline V gene are KGHSH and LQKENI. In nucleotides, the CDR3 is TGTGCCAGCTCACCAGCCAGCATGAACACTGAAGCTTTCTTT. Its translation: CASSPASMNTEAFF.

The chain has TRBV11-2 and TRBJ1-4; D unresolved. Germline lookup yields CDR1 SGHAT and CDR2 FQNNGV. V shed 4 bases and J shed 7 bases, with 13 bases lying between them. This CDR3 region has 14 residues. The CDR3 region is CASSSDYRVEKLFF. The CDR3 DNA follows: TGTGCCAGCAGCTCCGACTATCGGGTTGAAAAACTGTTTTTT. The complete variable domain, with remaining parts taken from reference TRBV11-2 and TRBJ1-4, reads EAGVAQSPRYKIIEKRQSVAFWCNPISGHATLYWYQQILGQGPKLLIQFQNNGVVDDSQLPKDRFSAERLKGVDSTLKIQPAKLEDSAVYLCASSSDYRVEKLFFGSGTQLSVL.

This clone was detected only once. The chain is built from TRBV7-8 and TRBJ2-1; D is possibly TRBD1 (6 bases). CDR3 length: 13 residues. Germline loops: CDR1 SGHVS, CDR2 FQNEAQ. Between the trimmed V and J ends, which lost 2 bases and 6 bases, there was a span of 8 bases. CDR3 sequence reads: CASSLIQGNEQFF. The CDR3 coding sequence is TGTGCCAGCAGCTTAATACAGGGCAATGAGCAGTTCTTC.

The V call is TRBV5-6, the J call TRBJ2-2, with D possibly being TRBD2 (5 bases). The CDR3 is 14 residues long. Trimming took off 0 bases at V and 6 bases at J, with 9 bases between the two ends. CDR1 and CDR2 from the germline V gene are SGHDT and YYEEEE. DNA of the CDR3: TGTGCCAGCAGCTTGGACGGGAAGGCCGGGGAGCTGTTTTTT. The encoded protein is CASSLDGKAGELFF.

This rearrangement joins TRBV6-1 to TRBJ2-1; 8 bases line up with TRBD1. With 3 bases clipped from V and 10 bases from J, the junction kept 14 bases outside the gene matches. CDR3 length: 16 amino acids. Per the germline V gene, CDR1 is MNHNS and CDR2 is SASEGT. CDR3 region: CASSETGDFRDREQFF. The CDR3 DNA is TGTGCCAGCAGTGAGACAGGGGACTTTCGTGATCGGGAGCAGTTCTTC.

The gene calls are TRBV2 and TRBJ1-2; D is ambiguous. CDR3 size: 12 residues. CDR1 SNHLY and CDR2 FYNNEI come from the germline V gene. V was shortened by 5 bases and J by 0 bases, with 4 bases between the two germline ends. Here the CDR3 reads CASSNSNYGYTF. CDR3 bases: TGTGCCAGCAGTAACTCTAACTATGGCTACACCTTC. Full variable domain (missing parts from reference TRBV2 and TRBJ1-2): EPEVTQTPSHQVTQMGQEVILRCVPISNHLYFYWYRQILGQKVEFLVSFYNNEISEKSEIFDDQFSVERPDGSNFTLKIRSTKLEDSAMYFCASSNSNYGYTFGSGTRLTVV.

V and J are TRBV27 and TRBJ2-2, with D possibly called TRBD1 or TRBD2 (5 bases each). The CDR3 is made up of 17 amino acids. The V gene's germline CDR1 is MNHEY and CDR2 SMNVEV (reference sequence). V shed 2 bases and J shed 5 bases, with 18 bases lying between them. CDR3 sequence: CASSLLGDRRATGELFF. DNA for the CDR3: TGTGCCAGCAGTTTACTCGGGGACCGCCGAGCGACCGGGGAGCTGTTTTTT.

The genes are TRBV5-1 and TRBJ1-6, with 9 nucleotides matching TRBD1. This CDR3 is 16 amino acids long. CDR1 is SGHRS and CDR2 is YFSETQ in the germline V gene. V shed 4 bases and J 5 bases; nucleotides not matched to a gene: 7. The CDR3 DNA follows: TGCGCCAGCAGCGCACGGACAGGGGAAAATAATTCACCCCTCCACTTT. It codes for CASSARTGENNSPLHF.

The chain combines TRBV29-1 with TRBJ2-3; the match to TRBD2 covers 8 bases. Germline loops: CDR1 SQVTM, CDR2 ANQGSEA. This CDR3 has 14 amino acids. With 3 bases clipped from V and 2 bases from J, the junction kept 4 bases outside the gene matches. The CDR3 sequence is CSVDRGGATDTQYF. For the CDR3, the DNA is TGCAGCGTTGATCGGGGGGGCGCCACAGATACGCAGTATTTT.

The J gene is TRBJ1-2, the V gene TRBV3-1 (or the pseudogene TRBV3-2), with 8 bases matching TRBD1. Losses at the gene ends were 3 bases for V and 8 bases for J; bases not matched to a gene: 11. Germline V gene sequence: CDR1 LGHDT, CDR2 YNNKEL (reference sequence). This CDR3 has 15 amino acids. The CDR3 coding sequence is TGTGCCAGCAGCCACCAGGGGGCTTCTCGGAAAGGCTACACCTTC. This sequence encodes CASSHQGASRKGYTF.